This entry is about one TCR beta chain. This CDR3 is built from 13 residues. Trimming cost V 4 bases and J 7 bases, with 11 bases left between them. Germline V gives CDR1 MGHDK, CDR2 SYGVNS. Clones were sequenced by immunoSEQ multiplex PCR, and TCRdb holds only the in-frame ones, with some missing. The sample comprises about 150,000 clones, about 86% of which are singletons, and just over 9% rests with the top ten. The sample is drawn from a study of blood T cell repertoires in COVID-19. Specimen: PBMCs or T cells enriched from blood (not recorded which). The clonotype comes from a man over 45 who had recovered from COVID-19. The chain employs TRBV25-1 and TRBJ1-5; no clear D. Here the CDR3 DNA reads TGTGCCAGCAGTGCGACGGCGACACAGCCCCAGCATTTT. Its translation: CASSATATQPQHF.